This is a list of T cell receptor beta chains from one sample in a study of blood T cells in healthy people across ages. Using its own MiXCR run on the 5' RACE reads, TCRdb lists one record per CDR3 protein. In the table there are fewer than 1.5 million distinct CDR3 sequences, around two fifths of which are singletons. Input material: blood. Receptor source: a woman between 18 and 30 years old in good health. CDR3s include the opening cysteine and the closing phenylalanine or tryptophan. A D gene is named only where the DNA matches it firmly. The size field is filled for only some rows; it gives once, few, many or a size class.

cdr3_length	j_call	d_call	clone_size	v_call	cdr3_aa	cdr3_nt
15	TRBJ1-3	TRBD1	-	TRBV15	CATSRDGGQGNTIYF	TGTGCCACCAGCAGAGATGGGGGACAGGGAAACACCATATATTTT
12	TRBJ2-3	-	-	TRBV12-3/TRBV12-4	CASSLSTDAQYF	TGTGCCAGCAGTTTATCGACAGATGCGCAGTATTTT
14	TRBJ2-7	TRBD2	-	TRBV18	CASSPSGSSNEQYF	TGTGCCAGCTCACCTAGCGGGAGCTCCAACGAGCAGTACTTC
14	TRBJ2-5	TRBD2	-	TRBV20-1	CSARAGGLGNEQYF	TGCAGTGCTAGAGCGGGAGGGTTGGGCAATGAGCAGTACTTC
13	TRBJ1-1	-	few	TRBV29-1	CSVSRGLGEEAFF	TGCAGCGTTTCCCGAGGATTAGGAGAAGAAGCTTTCTTT
15	TRBJ2-1	TRBD2	once	TRBV28	CAGSYGTSYDNEQFF	TGTGCCGGCAGTTACGGGACTAGCTACGACAATGAGCAGTTCTTC
13	TRBJ2-1	-	-	TRBV10-3	CAISPGVSNEQFF	TGTGCCATCAGTCCAGGGGTGAGCAATGAGCAGTTCTTC
20	TRBJ2-1	TRBD2	few	TRBV4-1	CASSPIGLAGETKRSNEQFF	TGCGCCAGCAGCCCCATCGGACTAGCGGGGGAGACGAAACGAAGCAATGAGCAGTTCTTC
13	TRBJ1-2	-	-	TRBV6-1	CASTYTGLYGYTF	TGTGCCAGCACCTATACAGGGCTCTATGGCTACACCTTC
15	TRBJ1-3	-	-	TRBV6-2/TRBV6-3	CASTGATVSGNTIYF	TGTGCCAGCACCGGCGCGACAGTCTCTGGAAACACCATATATTTT
18	TRBJ1-5	TRBD1	-	TRBV4-1	CASSQGSGQGGGNQPQHF	TGCGCCAGCAGCCAAGGGTCAGGACAGGGCGGTGGCAATCAGCCCCAGCATTTT
12	TRBJ1-1	-	-	TRBV5-6	CASSFGTPEAFF	TGTGCCAGCAGCTTTGGAACCCCCGAAGCTTTCTTT
14	TRBJ1-2	-	few	TRBV20-1	CSAREGDGLYGYTF	TGCAGTGCTAGAGAGGGGGACGGACTCTATGGCTACACCTTC
14	TRBJ2-1	TRBD2	few	TRBV20-1	CSATSGTSYNEQFF	TGCAGTGCCACTAGCGGGACTTCCTACAATGAGCAGTTCTTC
17	TRBJ2-7	TRBD1	few	TRBV27	CASRTTRTGGGQYEQYF	TGTGCCAGCCGTACAACCCGGACAGGGGGAGGGCAATACGAGCAGTACTTC
13	TRBJ1-5	TRBD1	few	TRBV6-1	CASRGQGDQPQHF	TGTGCCAGCCGGGGACAGGGGGACCAGCCCCAGCATTTT
13	TRBJ2-5	-	-	TRBV6-5	CASRPKIGREQYF	TGTGCCAGCAGACCCAAAATTGGTAGAGAGCAGTACTTC
14	TRBJ2-7	-	-	TRBV2	CASRDHIGGNEQYF	TGTGCCAGCAGGGACCATATCGGGGGAAACGAGCAGTACTTC
12	TRBJ1-1	-	-	TRBV29-1	CSVAGGRTEAFF	TGCAGCGTTGCGGGGGGCAGGACTGAAGCTTTCTTT
16	TRBJ2-5	-	-	TRBV5-1	CASSLGGATTQETQYF	TGCGCCAGCAGCTTGGGCGGAGCGACCACCCAAGAGACCCAGTACTTC
15	TRBJ2-7	TRBD1	few	TRBV6-6	CASSTRTGGYYEQYF	TGTGCCAGCAGTACCCGGACAGGGGGTTACTACGAGCAGTACTTC
13	TRBJ1-2	-	few	TRBV28	CASSLIGGYGYTF	TGTGCCAGCAGTTTGATAGGCGGCTATGGCTACACCTTC
14	TRBJ2-3	-	few	TRBV5-6	CASSLLLGTDTQYF	TGTGCCAGCAGCTTGTTACTGGGCACAGATACGCAGTATTTT
13	TRBJ1-2	-	few	TRBV3-1	CASSQGESSGYTF	TGTGCCAGCAGCCAGGGGGAATCAAGTGGCTACACCTTC
13	TRBJ1-2	TRBD1	-	TRBV2	CASSDASGGTYTF	TGTGCCAGCAGTGATGCATCAGGGGGGACTTACACCTTC
16	TRBJ1-4	-	-	TRBV4-1	CASSQRRSATNEKLFF	TGCGCCAGCAGCCAACGACGGAGTGCAACTAATGAAAAACTGTTTTTT
16	TRBJ2-7	TRBD1	-	TRBV20-1	CSAREVGTGLDNEQYF	TGCAGTGCTAGAGAGGTGGGGACAGGGCTTGATAATGAGCAGTACTTC
14	TRBJ2-1	TRBD2	-	TRBV29-1	CSVETSGSNNEQFF	TGCAGCGTCGAGACTAGCGGGAGTAATAATGAGCAGTTCTTC
13	TRBJ1-2	TRBD1	-	TRBV24-1	CATSDFDRGGYTF	TGTGCCACCAGTGATTTTGACAGGGGCGGCTACACCTTC
15	TRBJ1-2	-	-	TRBV18	CASSPTWGTSYGYTF	TGTGCCAGCTCACCAACCTGGGGGACATCCTATGGCTACACCTTC
15	TRBJ2-3	-	-	TRBV27	CASSPMGGVTDTQYF	TGTGCCAGCAGCCCAATGGGGGGAGTCACAGATACGCAGTATTTT
17	TRBJ2-7	-	-	TRBV21-1	CASSRKERLALPTSSTF	TGTGCCAGCAGCAGGAAGGAGCGACTAGCCCTACCTACGAGCAGTACTTTC
15	TRBJ1-2	TRBD1	-	TRBV29-1	CSVERGNRGLCGYTF	TGCAGCGTTGAGCGGGGGAACAGGGGGCTGTGTGGCTACACCTTC
16	TRBJ2-2	TRBD2	-	TRBV12-3/TRBV12-4	CASTWGGLARTGELFF	TGTGCCAGCACCTGGGGGGGTCTAGCGAGAACCGGGGAGCTGTTTTTT
15	TRBJ2-1	TRBD2	few	TRBV28	CASSLSGREGDEQFF	TGTGCCAGCAGCCTTAGCGGGAGGGAGGGGGATGAGCAGTTCTTC
13	TRBJ1-1	-	-	TRBV3-1	CACSQLSGSEAFF	TGTGCCTGCAGCCAACTGTCGGGTTCTGAAGCTTTCTTT
16	TRBJ2-1	-	few	TRBV7-9	CASSHTQGGSDNEQFF	TGTGCCAGCAGCCACACCCAAGGGGGGTCCGACAATGAGCAGTTCTTC
13	TRBJ2-3	-	many	TRBV7-3	CASSWRSTDTQYF	TGTGCCAGCAGCTGGCGTAGCACAGATACGCAGTATTTT
13	TRBJ2-1	-	-	TRBV24-1	CATGDENNNEQFF	TGTGCCACGGGCGACGAAAACAACAATGAGCAGTTCTTC
13	TRBJ2-7	TRBD1	-	TRBV20-1	CSVSGTGIYEQYF	TGCAGTGTTTCCGGGACAGGGATCTACGAGCAGTACTTC
13	TRBJ1-2	-	-	TRBV28	CASRLGPTMGYTF	TGTGCCAGCAGGTTGGGACCGACTATGGGCTACACCTTC
14	TRBJ1-2	-	few	TRBV7-2	CASSLGGSGSGYTF	TGTGCCAGCAGCTTAGGTGGCTCGGGTTCGGGCTACACCTTC
17	TRBJ2-5	-	once	TRBV7-9	CASSQNDQEPRGETQYF	TGTGCCAGCAGCCAGAATGACCAGGAGCCGCGAGGGGAGACCCAGTACTTC
15	TRBJ1-6	TRBD1	-	TRBV18	CASSPTGLPGSPLHF	TGTGCCAGCTCACCGACAGGGCTCCCCGGTTCACCCCTCCACTTT
12	TRBJ1-1	-	-	TRBV6-1	CASLRRDTEAFF	TGTGCCAGCCTACGAAGGGACACTGAAGCTTTCTTT